The 27 T cell receptor beta chains given below trace back to one sample, sequenced in a study of T cells in Graves' hyperthyroidism and ophthalmopathy. Amplification of TCR beta CDR3 regions was performed using RNA transcripts as template. In the first-round RT-PCR of the TCR CDR3, the HTBI primer set was used. MiXCR, applied by TCRdb to the multiplex PCR reads, yields one record per CDR3 protein. The sample records over 90,000 distinct CDR3 sequences, 47% being singletons. Specimen: blood. These receptors were obtained from a man aged 35-49 years with Graves' hyperthyroidism.

The chain uses TRBV11-1 and TRBJ1-6, with 7 bases matching TRBD1. This CDR3 is 15 amino acids long. Germline V gene data show CDR1 as SGHAT and CDR2 as FQDESV (reference sequence). The V gene end was trimmed by 3 bases and the J gene end by 7 bases; junction bases not matched to a gene: 6. Written as DNA, the CDR3 is TGTGCCAGCAGCTTCCGACAGGGTAGGAATTCACCCCTCCACTTT. This gives the protein CASSFRQGRNSPLHF.

The J gene is TRBJ2-3, the V gene TRBV20-1; the D call may be TRBD1 or TRBD2 (5 bases each). Germline CDR1 DFQATT, CDR2 SNEGSKA (reference sequence). Trimming took 3 bases from V and 6 from J, leaving 10 bases between them. This CDR3 has 12 amino acids. CDR3 region: CSARGVSDTQYF. The DNA for the CDR3 is TGCAGTGCTAGGGGGGTTAGCGATACGCAGTATTTT.

The chain carries TRBV10-1 and TRBJ2-7, with D uncertain. Trimming shortened V by 11 bases and J by 0 bases, and 23 bases separated the two germline ends. This CDR3 is 16 amino acids long. Per the germline V gene, CDR1 is WNHNN and CDR2 is SYGVQD (reference sequence). CDR3 DNA: TGCGCCTGCCCTTGGGGTGCACCTCCGTGCTCCTACGAGCAGTACTTC. It codes for CACPWGAPPCSYEQYF.

Regarding this clonotype: The junction differs from germline at one of its ends, possibly a read error. V and J are TRBV7-3 and TRBJ2-5; 9 bases are a match to TRBD1. The CDR3 sequence is 13 residues long. Per the germline V gene, CDR1 is SGHTA and CDR2 is FQGTGA. CDR3 in DNA: TGCGCCAGCAGTTGGGACAGGGAAGAGACCCAGTGCTTC. Translating gives CASSWDREETQCF.

This clonotype was counted many times. The V and J genes are TRBV7-2 and TRBJ1-1, with D perhaps TRBD1 (5 bases). This CDR3 spans 14 amino acids. Germline loops: CDR1 SGHTA, CDR2 FQGNSA. V lost 3 bases and J lost 5, with 13 bases in between. DNA for the CDR3: TGTGCCAGCAGCTTCCAGGGCCTTTGGACTGAAGCTTTCTTT. It translates to CASSFQGLWTEAFF.

At least ten counts were recorded for this clonotype. The rearrangement uses TRBV7-3 and TRBJ2-1; possibly TRBD2 for D (5 bases). The CDR3 extends over 15 amino acids. The V and J ends lost 4 bases and 0 bases respectively, with 10 bases between them. Germline V gene lookup returns CDR1 SGHTA and CDR2 FQGTGA. Written as DNA, the CDR3 is TGTGCCAGCAGCTCTAGCAGGAGCTCCTACAATGAGCAGTTCTTC. Translation: CASSSSRSSYNEQFF.

This clonotype was seen only once. The chain has TRBV2 and TRBJ2-7, with no clear D. There are 11 residues in the CDR3. CDR1 and CDR2 (germline): SNHLY, FYNNEI. V dropped 7 bases and J dropped 7 bases, with 11 bases sitting between them. CDR3 protein: CASNWGDEQYF. In nucleotides, the CDR3 is TGTGCCAGCAATTGGGGTGATGAGCAGTACTTC.

In regard to this clonotype: Since a much larger clone is just one base distant, this may be a read error. V and J are TRBV5-4 and TRBJ2-5, with D possibly being TRBD1 (7 bases). Gene TRBJ2-7 matches the end of the DNA better, so the J call may be wrong. The CDR3 sequence is 16 residues long. Germline values: CDR1 SGHNT, CDR2 YYREEE (reference sequence). As DNA, the CDR3 is TGTGCCAGCAGCTTGTTTAGCGGAGGGGGCGCCTACGAGCAGTACTTC. Protein product: CASSLFSGGGAYEQYF.

For this clonotype: An end of the junction does not agree with germline; a read error may underlie this. The chain links TRBV10-2 to TRBJ2-3; weak D call: TRBD2 (6 bases). CDR1 is WSHSY, CDR2 SAAADI, per germline. The CDR3 is 15 residues long. The CDR3 sequence is CVSSESGGLTDTQYF. CDR3 DNA sequence: TGCGTCAGCAGTGAGTCCGGGGGTCTCACAGATACGCAGTATTTT.

The chain couples TRBV9 to TRBJ2-3; perhaps TRBD1 as D (6 bases). Matching the DNA end better, TRBJ1-5 makes the J call doubtful. CDR3 length: 17 residues. Germline V gives CDR1 SGDLS, CDR2 YYNGEE. The CDR3 loop reads CASSVEEGSGGADTQHF. For the CDR3, the DNA is TGTGCCAGCAGCGTAGAAGAGGGGAGCGGGGGCGCAGATACGCAGCATTTT.

The chain carries TRBV20-1 and TRBJ2-7; TRBD2 is a possible D gene (5 bases). Deletions cut 3 bases from V and 0 bases from J, with 6 bases between. Germline CDR1 reads DFQATT; CDR2 reads SNEGSKA (reference sequence). The CDR3 covers 12 residues. The CDR3: CSASGDSYEQYF. The CDR3 region has the DNA TGCAGTGCTAGCGGGGACTCCTACGAGCAGTACTTC.

The chain carries TRBV20-1 and TRBJ2-4; 12 nucleotides match TRBD2. CDR1 is DFQATT and CDR2 is SNEGSKA in the germline V gene (reference sequence). V was pared by 7 bases and J by 7 bases, with 11 bases of the junction left unmatched. The length of the CDR3 is 15 residues. CDR3 coding DNA: TGCAGTGTTAGCGAGCCAACTAGCGGGGGGAACATTCAGTACTTC. Residues: CSVSEPTSGGNIQYF.

In its sample, this clonotype was seen many times. The chain couples TRBV9 to TRBJ1-3, with a weak D call TRBD1 (5 bases). CDR3 length: 14 residues. Germline loops: CDR1 SGDLS, CDR2 YYNGEE. The ends were cut back, 2 bases at V and 4 bases at J, with 10 bases in the middle. The CDR3 is CASSVPGRGNTIYF. The CDR3 DNA reads TGTGCCAGCAGCGTTCCAGGGCGCGGAAACACCATATATTTT.

The chain links TRBV20-1 to TRBJ1-5; 7 nucleotides match TRBD1. The DNA matches TRBJ2-3 better at its end, which makes the J call doubtful. The CDR3 extends over 17 amino acids. Germline CDR1 DFQATT, CDR2 SNEGSKA (reference sequence). The CDR3 nucleotides read TGCAGTGCTAGCGCCCGGACAGGCGGGTATGGCAATCAGCCCCAGTATTTT. Translated, it gives CSASARTGGYGNQPQYF.

There are many counts of this clonotype. The CDR3 reads CASSKSSEQYF. CDR3 DNA sequence: TGTGCCAGCAGCAAAAGCAGCGAGCAGTACTTC. V is TRBV12-3 or TRBV12-4 and J is TRBJ2-7, with no clear D. V gave up 6 bases and J gave up 6 bases, with 9 bases separating them. The CDR3 is 11 amino acids.

About this clonotype: Since no conserved phenylalanine or tryptophan closes the CDR3, a read error is the likely cause. Because the CDR3's place on the DNA is in doubt, the DNA is left out and the CDR3 is given as listed by TCRdb. The J gene is TRBJ2-5, the V gene TRBV2. Counting both end residues, the CDR3 totals 11 amino acids. Looked up from germline, CDR1 is SNHLY and CDR2 is FYNNEI. CDR3 protein: CAGRDGYTFGS.

This clonotype was seen repeatedly, ten times or more. The chain has TRBV11-3 and TRBJ2-1; the D gene could be TRBD1 or TRBD2 (5 bases each). V was shortened by 5 bases and J by 6 bases, with 8 bases between the two germline ends. CDR3 length equals 12 residues. Looked up from germline, CDR1 is SGHNT and CDR2 is YENEEA. CDR3 coding DNA: TGTGCCAGCAGCCGGGACGTCAATGAGCAGTTCTTC. Protein: CASSRDVNEQFF. The full variable domain, its missing parts supplied by reference TRBV11-3 and TRBJ2-1, is EAGVVQSPRYKIIEKKQPVAFWCNPISGHNTLYWYLQNLGQGPELLIRYENEEAVDDSQLPKDRFSAERLKGVDSTLKIQPAELGDSAVYLCASSRDVNEQFFGPGTRLTVL.

This clonotype was seen ten or more times. The chain carries TRBV7-9 and TRBJ1-5, with 7 positions matching TRBD1. The CDR3 is 16 amino acids. Unmatched junction bases numbered 9, after V lost 4 bases and J lost 3 bases. From germline, CDR1 is SEHNR and CDR2 FQNEAQ (reference sequence). The CDR3 reads CASSSGTARVNQPQHF. CDR3 DNA sequence: TGTGCCAGCAGCTCAGGGACAGCCAGGGTCAATCAGCCCCAGCATTTT.

A note on this clonotype: A read error may account for a junction end that differs from germline. This chain uses TRBV24-1 with TRBJ1-6; no definite D call. This CDR3 is built from 13 residues. Germline V gene lookup returns CDR1 KGHDR and CDR2 SFDVKD. This chain's CDR3 is CGTLGIGNSPLHF. CDR3 nucleotides: TGTGGCACCTTGGGGATTGGGAATTCACCCCTCCACTTT.

On this clonotype itself: The junction shows a germline mismatch at one end, possibly a read error. The rearrangement links TRBV24-1 to TRBJ2-2; D possibly uses TRBD1 or TRBD2 (7 bases each). Per the germline V gene, CDR1 is KGHDR and CDR2 is SFDVKD. The CDR3 covers 16 residues. The CDR3 DNA sequence: TGTGCCAGCAGTTCAGCAGGGGGGGGGAACACCGGGGAGCAGTTTTTT. As protein: CASSSAGGGNTGEQFF.

This clonotype appeared a few times. The chain joins TRBV7-9 to TRBJ2-3; perhaps D is TRBD1 or TRBD2 (5 bases each). Trimming took off 6 bases at V and 6 bases at J, with 19 bases between the two ends. The CDR3 sequence is 15 residues long. Germline assignment: CDR1 SEHNR and CDR2 FQNEAQ (reference sequence). CDR3 in amino acids: CASSLRDGIGDTQYF. CDR3 in DNA: TGTGCCAGCAGTTTAAGGGACGGCATTGGGGATACGCAGTATTTT.

A word on this clonotype: The conserved final phenylalanine or tryptophan is absent from the CDR3, which likely points to a read error. The J gene is TRBJ1-1, the V gene TRBV15; no reliable D call. CDR1 and CDR2 (germline): LNHNV, YYDKDF (reference sequence). With 3 bases removed from V and 1 base from J, the gap between germline ends came to 9 bases. The CDR3 covers 14 residues. Here the CDR3 reads CATSSDTRNTEAFL. The DNA for the CDR3 is TGTGCCACCAGCAGTGACACTCGGAACACTGAAGCTTTCCTG.

This clonotype was counted at least ten times. The V and J genes are TRBV20-1 and TRBJ1-4; the D is unclear. The ends were cut back, 0 bases at V and 7 bases at J, with 0 bases in the middle. CDR1 is DFQATT, CDR2 SNEGSKA, per germline (reference sequence). The CDR3 has 10 amino acids. In nucleotides, the CDR3 is TGCAGTGCTAGAGATGAAAAACTGTTTTTT. Translation gives CSARDEKLFF.

This clonotype was counted ten times or more. This chain links TRBV5-6 with TRBJ2-7; a weak D match, TRBD1 (6 bases). The CDR3 is made up of 15 amino acids. Germline loops: CDR1 SGHDT, CDR2 YYEEEE. Trimming removed 0 bases from V and 6 bases from J, with 16 bases in between. The CDR3 nucleotides read TGTGCCAGCAGCTTGGTGAGTCAGGGGTTAGGCGAGCAGTACTTC. Translated: CASSLVSQGLGEQYF.

CDR3 protein: CASSLPGGLYNSPLHF. CDR3 DNA sequence: TGTGCCAGCAGCCTGCCTGGGGGGCTCTATAATTCACCCCTCCACTTT. The chain joins TRBV7-2 to TRBJ1-6, with D maybe TRBD1 (6 bases). The V end was cut by 5 bases, the J end by 3 bases, with 14 bases between. The germline gives CDR1 SGHTA, CDR2 FQGNSA. The CDR3 loop spans 16 amino acids.

This clonotype occurred once. Since a much larger clone is just one base distant, this may be a read error. The CDR3 is CASSLGLAGGPGTGELFF. CDR3 DNA sequence: TGCGCCAGCAGCTTGGGGTTAGCGGGAGGGCCTGGCACCGGGGAGCTGTTTTTT. The gene calls are TRBV5-1 and TRBJ2-2; 11 bases line up with TRBD2. The CDR3 loop spans 18 amino acids. The J segment lost 4 bases and the V segment lost 0 bases, leaving 8 bases of the junction unmatched. The germline gives CDR1 SGHRS, CDR2 YFSETQ.

Regarding this clonotype: One base away lies a much larger clone, so this may be a sequencing read error. The V and J genes are TRBV6-6 and TRBJ2-1, with D maybe TRBD1 (5 bases). V was clipped by 6 bases and J by 3 bases, with 15 bases between them. The CDR3 is 15 residues long. CDR1 and CDR2 from the germline V gene are MNHNY and SVGAGI (reference sequence). This CDR3 reads CASSFRQSYYNEQFF. The CDR3 nucleotides are TGTGCCAGCAGCTTCAGACAGAGTTACTACAATGAGCAGTTCTTC.